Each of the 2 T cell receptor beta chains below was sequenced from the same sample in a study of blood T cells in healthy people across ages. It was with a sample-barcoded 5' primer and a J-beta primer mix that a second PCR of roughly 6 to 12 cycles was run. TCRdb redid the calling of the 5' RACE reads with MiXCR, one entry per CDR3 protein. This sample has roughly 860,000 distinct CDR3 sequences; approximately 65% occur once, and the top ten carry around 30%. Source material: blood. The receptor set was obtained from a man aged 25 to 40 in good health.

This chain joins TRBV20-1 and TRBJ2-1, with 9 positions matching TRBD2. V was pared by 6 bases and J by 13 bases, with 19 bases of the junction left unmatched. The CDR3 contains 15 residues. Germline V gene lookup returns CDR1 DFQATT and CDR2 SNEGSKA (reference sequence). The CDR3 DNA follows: TGCAGTGCCATTGGGACTAGCCGGGGAATACAGACCCAGTTCTTC. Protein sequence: CSAIGTSRGIQTQFF.

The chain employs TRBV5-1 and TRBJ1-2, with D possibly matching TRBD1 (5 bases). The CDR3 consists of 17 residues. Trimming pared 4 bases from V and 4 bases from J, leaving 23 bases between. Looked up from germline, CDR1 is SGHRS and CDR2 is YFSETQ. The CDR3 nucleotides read TGCGCCAGCAGCGGGACCGGGTCCAGCGGCGCTGGCTATGGCTACACCTTC. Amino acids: CASSGTGSSGAGYGYTF. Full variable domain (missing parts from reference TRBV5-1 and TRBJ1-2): KAGVTQTPRYLIKTRGQQVTLSCSPISGHRSVSWYQQTPGQGLQFLFEYFSETQRNKGNFPGRFSGRQFSNSRSEMNVSTLELGDSALYLCASSGTGSSGAGYGYTFGSGTRLTVV.